This T cell receptor (beta chain) emerged from a study of CD8+CD57+ T cells in acquired aplastic anemia. Study information: The study obtained an average of about 3.1 ug of DNA from sorted CD4+ and CD8+ cells.

The template for TCR beta VDJ and CDR3 sequence profiling was genomic DNA. TCRdb used MiXCR to reprocess the reads, holding one entry per CDR3 protein. Of approximately 130,000 distinct CDR3 sequences listed, nearly 40% are singletons. All sequencing subjects had displayed CD8+CD57+ cell expansion on flow cytometry. Study observations and caveats: The study identified almost 30 CD8+ CDR3 sequences shared by patients and controls.

This clonotype was seen many times. No antigen is known for it. CDR1 is LNHDA, CDR2 SQIVND, per germline (reference sequence). CDR3 length: 14 residues. V was pared by 3 bases and J by 3 bases, with 11 bases between. The V gene is TRBV19, the J gene TRBJ1-2; no clear D. This clonotype was sampled from a human donor with aplastic anemia. The sequencing sample was made of sorted CD4+, CD8+, or CD8+CD57+ T cells (not recorded which) from PBMCs. CDR3 protein: CASSISGLYYGYTF. The CDR3 DNA is TGTGCCAGTAGTATCTCGGGCCTGTACTATGGCTACACCTTC.